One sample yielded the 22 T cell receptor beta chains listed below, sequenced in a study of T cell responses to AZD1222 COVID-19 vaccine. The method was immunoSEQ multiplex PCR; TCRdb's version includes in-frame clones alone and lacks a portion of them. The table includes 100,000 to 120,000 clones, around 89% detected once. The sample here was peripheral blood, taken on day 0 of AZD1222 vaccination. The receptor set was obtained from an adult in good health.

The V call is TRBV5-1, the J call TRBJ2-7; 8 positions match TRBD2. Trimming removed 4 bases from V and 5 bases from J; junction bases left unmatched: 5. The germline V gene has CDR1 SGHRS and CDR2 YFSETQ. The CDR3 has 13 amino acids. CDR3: CASSTTSVDEQYF. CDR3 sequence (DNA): TGCGCCAGCAGCACGACTAGCGTCGACGAGCAGTACTTC.

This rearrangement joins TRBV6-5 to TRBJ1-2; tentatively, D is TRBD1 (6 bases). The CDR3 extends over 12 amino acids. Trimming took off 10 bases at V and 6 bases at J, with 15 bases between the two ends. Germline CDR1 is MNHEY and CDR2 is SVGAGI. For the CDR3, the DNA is TGTGCCATCAAACAGGGTTCCCATGGCTACACCTTC. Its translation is CAIKQGSHGYTF.

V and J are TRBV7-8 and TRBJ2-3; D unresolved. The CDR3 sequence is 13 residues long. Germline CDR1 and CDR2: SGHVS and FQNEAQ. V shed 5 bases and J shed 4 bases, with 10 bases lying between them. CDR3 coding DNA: TGTGCCAGCAGCCGCCGGTTCCCAGATACGCAGTATTTT. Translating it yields CASSRRFPDTQYF.

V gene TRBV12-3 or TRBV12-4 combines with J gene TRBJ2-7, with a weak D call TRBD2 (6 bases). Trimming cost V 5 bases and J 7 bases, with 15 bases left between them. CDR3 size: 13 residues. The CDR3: CASSGRSWEEQYF. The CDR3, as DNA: TGTGCCAGCAGTGGGAGGAGCTGGGAAGAGCAGTACTTC.

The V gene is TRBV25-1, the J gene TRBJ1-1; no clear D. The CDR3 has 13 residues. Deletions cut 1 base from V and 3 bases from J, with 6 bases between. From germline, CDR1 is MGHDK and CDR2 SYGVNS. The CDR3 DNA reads TGTGCCAGCAGTGAATGGTCGTACACTGAAGCTTTCTTT. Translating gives CASSEWSYTEAFF.

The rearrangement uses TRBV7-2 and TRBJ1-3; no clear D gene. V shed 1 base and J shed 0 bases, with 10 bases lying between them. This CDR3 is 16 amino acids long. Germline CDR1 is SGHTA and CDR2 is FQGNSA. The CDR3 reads CASSLGRITSGNTIYF. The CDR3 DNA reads TGTGCCAGCAGCTTAGGACGGATTACCTCTGGAAACACCATATATTTT.

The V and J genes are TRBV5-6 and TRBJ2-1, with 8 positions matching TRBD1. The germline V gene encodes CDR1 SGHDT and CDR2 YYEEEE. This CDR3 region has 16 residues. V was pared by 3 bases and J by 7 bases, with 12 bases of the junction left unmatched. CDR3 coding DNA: TGTGCCAGCAGCTCAGAGCTAAGACAGGGGTGGAATGAGCAGTTCTTC. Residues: CASSSELRQGWNEQFF.

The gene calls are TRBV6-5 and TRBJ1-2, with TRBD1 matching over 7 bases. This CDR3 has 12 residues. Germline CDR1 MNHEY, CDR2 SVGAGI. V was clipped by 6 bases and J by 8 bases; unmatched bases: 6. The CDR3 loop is CASSPQGRGYTF. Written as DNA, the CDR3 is TGTGCCAGCAGCCCACAGGGGAGAGGCTACACCTTC.

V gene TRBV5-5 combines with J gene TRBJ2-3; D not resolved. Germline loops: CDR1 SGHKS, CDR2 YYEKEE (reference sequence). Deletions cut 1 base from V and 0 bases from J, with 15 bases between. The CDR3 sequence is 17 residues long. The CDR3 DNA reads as TGTGCCAGCAGCTTGTACGGCGTGGAAGTTAGCACAGATACGCAGTATTTT. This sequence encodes CASSLYGVEVSTDTQYF.

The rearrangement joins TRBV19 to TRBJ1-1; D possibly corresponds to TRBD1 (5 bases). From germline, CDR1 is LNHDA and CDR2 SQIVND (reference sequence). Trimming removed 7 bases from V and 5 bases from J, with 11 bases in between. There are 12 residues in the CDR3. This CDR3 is CASIGAGTEAFF. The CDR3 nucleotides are TGTGCCAGTATCGGGGCTGGAACTGAAGCTTTCTTT.

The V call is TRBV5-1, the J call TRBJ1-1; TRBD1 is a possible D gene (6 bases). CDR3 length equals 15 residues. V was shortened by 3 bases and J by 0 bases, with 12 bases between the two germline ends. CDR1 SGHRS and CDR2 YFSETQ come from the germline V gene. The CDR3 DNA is TGCGCCAGCAGCTCCCCTGGACAGATGAACACTGAAGCTTTCTTT. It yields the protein CASSSPGQMNTEAFF.

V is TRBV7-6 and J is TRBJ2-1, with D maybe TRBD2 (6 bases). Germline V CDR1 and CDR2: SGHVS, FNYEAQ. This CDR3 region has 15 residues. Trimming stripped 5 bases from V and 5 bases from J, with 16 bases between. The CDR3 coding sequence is TGTGCCAGCAGCCCCCTCCTCTGGGAGGACAATGAGCAGTTCTTC. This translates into CASSPLLWEDNEQFF.

CDR3 sequence reads: CASKGSGGSVIQYF. The DNA of the CDR3 is TGTGCCAGCAAGGGTAGCGGGGGATCGGTCATTCAGTACTTC. V gene TRBV2 combines with J gene TRBJ2-4; 9 bases fit TRBD2. Unmatched junction bases numbered 10, after V lost 7 bases and J lost 9 bases. The CDR3 is 14 amino acids. Per the germline V gene, CDR1 is SNHLY and CDR2 is FYNNEI.

This chain's CDR3 is CASSLSGQNYEQYF. The DNA for the CDR3 is TGTGCCAGCAGTTTATCAGGGCAGAACTACGAGCAGTACTTC. The chain carries TRBV27 and TRBJ2-7; no firm D call. Trimming left V 0 bases short and J 3 bases short, with 9 bases between. The CDR3 length is 14 residues. The germline V gene has CDR1 MNHEY and CDR2 SMNVEV (reference sequence).

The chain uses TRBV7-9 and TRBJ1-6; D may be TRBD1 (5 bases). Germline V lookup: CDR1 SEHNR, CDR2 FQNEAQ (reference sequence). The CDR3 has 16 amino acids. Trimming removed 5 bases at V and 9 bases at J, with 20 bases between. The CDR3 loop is CASSPPPGPSGSPLHF. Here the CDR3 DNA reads TGTGCCAGCAGCCCCCCCCCGGGACCCAGTGGTTCACCCCTCCACTTT. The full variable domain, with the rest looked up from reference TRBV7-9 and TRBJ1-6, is DTGVSQNPRHKITKRGQNVTFRCDPISEHNRLYWYRQTLGQGPEFLTYFQNEAQLEKSRLLSDRFSAERPKGSFSTLEIQRTEQGDSAMYLCASSPPPGPSGSPLHFGNGTRLTVT.

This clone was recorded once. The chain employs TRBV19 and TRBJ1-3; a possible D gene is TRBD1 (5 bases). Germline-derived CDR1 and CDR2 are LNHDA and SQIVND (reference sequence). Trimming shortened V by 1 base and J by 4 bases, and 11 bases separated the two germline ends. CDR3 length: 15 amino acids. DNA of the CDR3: TGTGCCAGTAGTATAGCAGGGAAGACCGGAAACACCATATATTTT. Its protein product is CASSIAGKTGNTIYF.

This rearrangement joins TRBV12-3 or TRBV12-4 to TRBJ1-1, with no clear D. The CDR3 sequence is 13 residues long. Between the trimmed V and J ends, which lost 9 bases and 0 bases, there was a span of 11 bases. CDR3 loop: CASWRVMNTEAFF. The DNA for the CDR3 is TGTGCCAGTTGGAGAGTAATGAACACTGAAGCTTTCTTT.

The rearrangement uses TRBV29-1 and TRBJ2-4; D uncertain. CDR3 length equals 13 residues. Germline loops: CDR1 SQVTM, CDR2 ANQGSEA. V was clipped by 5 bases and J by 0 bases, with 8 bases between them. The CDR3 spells CSVSELAKNIQYF. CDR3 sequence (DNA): TGCAGCGTTTCGGAACTAGCCAAAAACATTCAGTACTTC. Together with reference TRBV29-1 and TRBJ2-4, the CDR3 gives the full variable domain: SAVISQKPSRDICQRGTSLTIQCQVDSQVTMMFWYRQQPGQSLTLIATANQGSEATYESGFVIDKFPISRPNLTFSTLTVSNMSPEDSSIYLCSVSELAKNIQYFGAGTRLSVL.

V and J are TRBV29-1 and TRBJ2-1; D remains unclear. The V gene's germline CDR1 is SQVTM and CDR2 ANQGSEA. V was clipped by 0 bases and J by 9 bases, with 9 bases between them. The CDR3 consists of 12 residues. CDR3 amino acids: CSVEEVASEQFF. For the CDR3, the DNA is TGCAGCGTTGAAGAGGTAGCCTCTGAGCAGTTCTTC.

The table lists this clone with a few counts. The CDR3 bases are TGTGCCAGCAGTGATCCGGGGTTTCGAAACGAGCAGTACTTC. It specifies CASSDPGFRNEQYF. The rearrangement joins TRBV6-1 to TRBJ2-7, with a possible D match to TRBD2 (5 bases). Trimming removed 3 bases from V and 5 bases from J, with 14 bases in between. CDR1 is MNHNS and CDR2 is SASEGT in the germline V gene. The CDR3 contains 14 residues.

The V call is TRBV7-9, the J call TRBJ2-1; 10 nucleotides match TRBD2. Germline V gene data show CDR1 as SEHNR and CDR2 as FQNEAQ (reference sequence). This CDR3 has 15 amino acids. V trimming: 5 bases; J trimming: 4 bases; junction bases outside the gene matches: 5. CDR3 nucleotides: TGTGCCAGCAGCAAAGCGGGAGGGTCATACAATGAGCAGTTCTTC. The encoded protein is CASSKAGGSYNEQFF.

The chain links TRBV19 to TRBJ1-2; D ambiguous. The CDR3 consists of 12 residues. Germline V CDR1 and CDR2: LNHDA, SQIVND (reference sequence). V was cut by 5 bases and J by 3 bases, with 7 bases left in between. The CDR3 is CASSWTYYGYTF. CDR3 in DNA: TGTGCCAGTAGTTGGACCTACTATGGCTACACCTTC.